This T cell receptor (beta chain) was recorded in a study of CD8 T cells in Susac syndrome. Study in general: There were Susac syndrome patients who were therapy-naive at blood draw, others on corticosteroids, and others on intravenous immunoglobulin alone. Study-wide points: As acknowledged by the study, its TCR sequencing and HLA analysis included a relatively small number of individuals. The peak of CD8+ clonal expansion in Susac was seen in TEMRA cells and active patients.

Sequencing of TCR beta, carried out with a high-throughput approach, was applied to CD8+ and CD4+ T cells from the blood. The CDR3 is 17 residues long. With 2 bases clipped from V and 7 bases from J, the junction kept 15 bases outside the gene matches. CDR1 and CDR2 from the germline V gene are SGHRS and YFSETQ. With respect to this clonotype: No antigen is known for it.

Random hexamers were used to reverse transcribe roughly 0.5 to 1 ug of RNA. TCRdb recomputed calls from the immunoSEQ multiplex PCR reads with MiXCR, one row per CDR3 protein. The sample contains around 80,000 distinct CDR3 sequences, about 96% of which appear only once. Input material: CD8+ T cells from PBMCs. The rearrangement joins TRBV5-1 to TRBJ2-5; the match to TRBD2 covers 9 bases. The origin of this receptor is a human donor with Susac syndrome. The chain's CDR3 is CASSLPPREGPEGTQYF. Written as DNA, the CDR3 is TGCGCCAGCAGCTTACCCCCGCGGGAGGGCCCTGAGGGGACCCAGTACTTC.